This T cell receptor beta chain was sequenced during a study of blood T cell repertoires in COVID-19. Study as a whole: Samples came from the United States, Italy and Spain, spanning acute and convalescent COVID-19. The analysed material was cDNA or gDNA that came from T cells, B-cell-depleted T cells, or PBMCs.

Enrolled during active infection, Seattle patients were then followed longitudinally. This CDR3 has 12 residues. Germline V lookup: CDR1 SNHLY, CDR2 FYNNEI. Trimming left V 6 bases short and J 10 bases short, with 13 bases between. Original methodology: Estimates of nucleated cell counts were drawn from the amplification of reference gene primers. Sequencing used immunoSEQ multiplex PCR; TCRdb keeps in-frame clones, though not all of them. V, J and clone size were drawn from that table, and D and trimming were deduced from the DNA. The table includes roughly 440,000 clones, approximately 90% detected once.

Sequenced: peripheral blood. The chain links TRBV2 to TRBJ2-1, with a weak D call TRBD2 (6 bases). The sequence was obtained from a woman aged 45-59 years with COVID-19, enrolled during active disease. The CDR3 DNA is TGTGCCAGCAGCCGGGAGCAAGGGGAGCAGTTCTTC. This translates into CASSREQGEQFF.